What follows are 3 T cell receptor beta chains derived from one specimen sequenced in a study of T cell repertoires in cytomegalovirus infection. Their target antigens are unknown. TCRdb ran MiXCR on the reads and lists one entry per CDR3 protein. The sample lists some 800,000 distinct CDR3 sequences, roughly 28% occurring once. This sample comprised cultured CD8+ T cells from PBMCs, obtained from culture after CMV antigen stimulation. These receptors came from a human donor in good health (CMV status not recorded). Some clones in this sample may be carry-over from other donors' samples.

This rearrangement joins TRBV4-3 to TRBJ2-2; D not certain. The CDR3 extends over 15 amino acids. V was cut by 1 base and J by 7 bases, with 13 bases left in between. Germline CDR1 is LGHNA and CDR2 is YSLEER. Written as DNA, the CDR3 is TGCGCCAGCAGCCAAGTTACAATAGGCCTCGGGGAGCTGTTTTTT. This gives the protein CASSQVTIGLGELFF.

This clonotype was counted only a few times. The gene calls are TRBV14 and TRBJ1-4, with a possible D match to TRBD1 (5 bases). This CDR3 has 15 amino acids. The germline V and J ends were trimmed by 2 bases and 3 bases, with 10 bases remaining between them. CDR1 is SGHDN, CDR2 FVKESK, per germline. CDR3 sequence (DNA): TGTGCCAGCAGCCAACTCCAGGGAGCTAATGAAAAACTGTTTTTT. As protein: CASSQLQGANEKLFF.

This clonotype showed up just a few times. CDR3 sequence: CASSSSPESNYGYTF. The CDR3 DNA reads as TGTGCCAGCAGCTCAAGCCCGGAGTCTAACTATGGCTACACCTTC. The chain recombines TRBV7-9 with TRBJ1-2; D is unclear. The CDR3 is made up of 15 amino acids. V lost 4 bases to trimming and J lost 0 bases, with 12 bases between them. Germline V gene sequence: CDR1 SEHNR, CDR2 FQNEAQ (reference sequence).